The rows below give T cell receptor beta chains drawn from one sample of a study of a mutant IDH1 vaccine in newly diagnosed glioma. Sequenced by immunoSEQ multiplex PCR; TCRdb stores in-frame clones only, minus some. In the table there are about 56,000 clones, 70% to 85% of which are singletons. Which antigens these TCRs recognize remains unknown. Source: PBMCs, taken from a glioma patient whose treatment included an IDH1 peptide vaccine. Every receptor here comes from a man in his fifties or sixties with glioma. CDR3s include the opening cysteine and the closing phenylalanine or tryptophan. The D gene is left open where the match is weak. Rows may omit the clone size; those that give it use once, few, many or a size class.

V gene: TRBV10-3; D gene: TRBD1; J gene: TRBJ2-7; clone size: NA; CDR3 DNA: TGTGCCATCAGTGACAAAAACAGGGGGAGCTCCTACGAGCAGTACTTC; CDR3 protein: CAISDKNRGSSYEQYF
V gene: TRBV6-6; D gene: TRBD1; J gene: TRBJ1-4; clone size: NA; CDR3 DNA: TGTGCCAGCCGCGAGGGGGCAGGGGAAAAACTGTTTTTT; CDR3 protein: CASREGAGEKLFF
V gene: TRBV30; D gene: TRBD1; J gene: TRBJ2-1; clone size: NA; CDR3 DNA: TGTGCCTGGGCACAGGGGGCGAGCTACAATGAGCAGTTCTTC; CDR3 protein: CAWAQGASYNEQFF
V gene: TRBV6-5; D gene: TRBD1; J gene: TRBJ1-2; clone size: NA; CDR3 DNA: TGTGCCAGCAGTCGAACAGGGGGCAACTATGGCTACACCTTC; CDR3 protein: CASSRTGGNYGYTF
V gene: TRBV5-1; D gene: TRBD2; J gene: TRBJ2-2; clone size: NA; CDR3 DNA: TGCGCCAGCAGCCTTGCGGGAGCAGGGAACACCGGGGAGCTGTTTTTT; CDR3 protein: CASSLAGAGNTGELFF
V gene: TRBV4-2; D gene: TRBD1; J gene: TRBJ2-2; clone size: many; CDR3 DNA: TGTGCCAGCGGGACCGGGACAGGGGGCTGGAACACCGGGGAGCTGTTTTTT; CDR3 protein: CASGTGTGGWNTGELFF
V gene: TRBV7-3; D gene: NA; J gene: TRBJ2-2; clone size: NA; CDR3 DNA: TGTGCCAGCAGCTTAAATGGGGGGTCCACCGGGGAGCTGTTTTTT; CDR3 protein: CASSLNGGSTGELFF
V gene: TRBV30; D gene: NA; J gene: TRBJ1-3; clone size: NA; CDR3 DNA: TGTGCCTGGAGTCTCCGGGGGGGCCCCTCTGGAAACACCATATATTTT; CDR3 protein: CAWSLRGGPSGNTIYF
V gene: TRBV7-9; D gene: NA; J gene: TRBJ1-2; clone size: NA; CDR3 DNA: TGTGCCAGCAGCCTAGACAGGAACCGCTACACCTTC; CDR3 protein: CASSLDRNRYTF
V gene: TRBV5-1; D gene: TRBD1; J gene: TRBJ2-7; clone size: NA; CDR3 DNA: TGCGCCAGCAGCCCACGGACAGGGGGGGCCTACGAGCAGTACTTC; CDR3 protein: CASSPRTGGAYEQYF
V gene: TRBV20-1; D gene: NA; J gene: TRBJ2-1; clone size: NA; CDR3 DNA: TGCAGTGGGGTACACGGCAATGAGCAGTTCTTC; CDR3 protein: CSGVHGNEQFF
V gene: TRBV6-5; D gene: NA; J gene: TRBJ1-2; clone size: NA; CDR3 DNA: TGTGCCAGCAGCACAGGGACGCGCTATGGCTACACCTTC; CDR3 protein: CASSTGTRYGYTF
V gene: TRBV6-5; D gene: NA; J gene: TRBJ1-1; clone size: NA; CDR3 DNA: TGTGCCAGCAGTCCGGGAGACAACACTGAAGCTTTCTTT; CDR3 protein: CASSPGDNTEAFF
V gene: TRBV4-1; D gene: NA; J gene: TRBJ2-1; clone size: NA; CDR3 DNA: TGCGCCAGCAGCCAAGATGAGGAGAGACAGAGCTTCAATGAGCAGTTCTTC; CDR3 protein: CASSQDEERQSFNEQFF
V gene: TRBV20-1; D gene: NA; J gene: TRBJ1-2; clone size: NA; CDR3 DNA: TGCAGTGCTAGAGCCGATGGCTACACCTTC; CDR3 protein: CSARADGYTF
V gene: TRBV5-6; D gene: NA; J gene: TRBJ1-2; clone size: NA; CDR3 DNA: TGTGCCAGCAGCTTGAACAGGGTGGGCTATGGCTACACCTTC; CDR3 protein: CASSLNRVGYGYTF
V gene: TRBV6-1; D gene: NA; J gene: TRBJ1-1; clone size: few; CDR3 DNA: TGTGCCAGCAGTGAGAGAGGGCTGGACACTGAAGCTTTCTTT; CDR3 protein: CASSERGLDTEAFF
V gene: TRBV19; D gene: TRBD1; J gene: TRBJ2-2; clone size: NA; CDR3 DNA: TGTGCCAGCTTGGACAGGTCCCTCGCCGGGGAGCTGTTTTTT; CDR3 protein: CASLDRSLAGELFF
V gene: TRBV4-2; D gene: NA; J gene: TRBJ1-5; clone size: NA; CDR3 DNA: TGTGCCAGCAGCCAAGAATTAGGCGGCAATCAGCCCCAGCATTTT; CDR3 protein: CASSQELGGNQPQHF
V gene: TRBV19; D gene: TRBD1; J gene: TRBJ2-1; clone size: once; CDR3 DNA: TGTGCCAGTAGAATGACAGGGGGCGATGAGCAGTTCTTC; CDR3 protein: CASRMTGGDEQFF
V gene: TRBV5-5; D gene: TRBD2; J gene: TRBJ2-1; clone size: NA; CDR3 DNA: TGTGCCAGCAGCTTGGTCGGGACTAGCGGGGGGAGCGGGCGGCAGTTCTTC; CDR3 protein: CASSLVGTSGGSGRQFF
V gene: TRBV7-4; D gene: NA; J gene: TRBJ2-7; clone size: NA; CDR3 DNA: TGTGCCAGCAGCTTAGTGACCCGGACAAGGGAGCAGTACTTC; CDR3 protein: CASSLVTRTREQYF
V gene: TRBV2; D gene: NA; J gene: TRBJ2-7; clone size: NA; CDR3 DNA: TGTGCCAGCAGTGAAGTGGGTTACGAGCAGTACTTC; CDR3 protein: CASSEVGYEQYF
V gene: TRBV5-1; D gene: TRBD1; J gene: TRBJ1-1; clone size: once; CDR3 DNA: TGCGCCAGCAGCCCCAGGGGGGGGGACACTGAAGCTTTCTTT; CDR3 protein: CASSPRGGDTEAFF
V gene: TRBV11-2; D gene: NA; J gene: TRBJ1-2; clone size: NA; CDR3 DNA: TGTGCCAGCAGCCCAGCCGACAGCCCTAGAGGCTACACCTTC; CDR3 protein: CASSPADSPRGYTF
V gene: TRBV6-5; D gene: NA; J gene: TRBJ1-6; clone size: NA; CDR3 DNA: TGTGCCAGCAGCCTAGTCGACCGAGAGGCCCTCCACTTT; CDR3 protein: CASSLVDREALHF
V gene: TRBV5-5; D gene: NA; J gene: TRBJ2-7; clone size: many; CDR3 DNA: TGTGCCAGCAGCTTGGACCTATCGGGGGGCGGCTACGAGCAGTACTTC; CDR3 protein: CASSLDLSGGGYEQYF
V gene: TRBV4-3; D gene: NA; J gene: TRBJ1-5; clone size: NA; CDR3 DNA: TGCGCCAGCAGCCAATTTCACAGCAATCAGCCCCAGCATTTT; CDR3 protein: CASSQFHSNQPQHF
V gene: TRBV7-8; D gene: NA; J gene: TRBJ1-6; clone size: NA; CDR3 DNA: TGTGCCAGCAGCGTACAGGGTTGGAATTCACCCCTCCACTTT; CDR3 protein: CASSVQGWNSPLHF
V gene: TRBV21-1; D gene: NA; J gene: TRBJ1-4; clone size: NA; CDR3 DNA: TGTGCCAGCAGCAAAGCGGACAGGGTTACCAATGAAAAACTGTTTTTT; CDR3 protein: CASSKADRVTNEKLFF
V gene: TRBV5-6; D gene: NA; J gene: TRBJ1-1; clone size: few; CDR3 DNA: TGTGCCAGCAGCTTGGGGACTGAAGCTTTCTTT; CDR3 protein: CASSLGTEAFF
V gene: TRBV2; D gene: NA; J gene: TRBJ1-5; clone size: NA; CDR3 DNA: TGTGCCAGCAGTGAGTCCGAGACTGACTATAGCAATCAGCCCCAGCATTTT; CDR3 protein: CASSESETDYSNQPQHF
V gene: TRBV5-6; D gene: NA; J gene: TRBJ1-1; clone size: once; CDR3 DNA: TGTGCCAGCACCAGAGGGCCCCAGGGGCAGATTGAAGCTTTCTTT; CDR3 protein: CASTRGPQGQIEAFF
V gene: TRBV5-1; D gene: NA; J gene: TRBJ2-4; clone size: NA; CDR3 DNA: TGCGCCAGCAGCTTGGGTAGCAGCGTAACCAAAAACATTCAGTACTTC; CDR3 protein: CASSLGSSVTKNIQYF
V gene: TRBV10-3; D gene: NA; J gene: TRBJ2-5; clone size: once; CDR3 DNA: TGTGCCTCTGGCGGAAATTCTGAGACCCAGTACTTC; CDR3 protein: CASGGNSETQYF
V gene: TRBV7-9; D gene: NA; J gene: TRBJ2-7; clone size: NA; CDR3 DNA: TGTGCCAGCAGCTCGGGGACCGCAGGGGAGCAGTACTTC; CDR3 protein: CASSSGTAGEQYF
V gene: TRBV7-8; D gene: NA; J gene: TRBJ1-1; clone size: NA; CDR3 DNA: TGTGCCAGCAGCTACCGTCGCGGGGGCAATAGCGAAGCTTTCTTT; CDR3 protein: CASSYRRGGNSEAFF
V gene: TRBV29-1; D gene: TRBD2; J gene: TRBJ2-1; clone size: NA; CDR3 DNA: TGCAGCGTCCCCACTAGCGGGGCTTACAATGAGCAGTTCTTC; CDR3 protein: CSVPTSGAYNEQFF
V gene: TRBV7-2; D gene: NA; J gene: TRBJ1-1; clone size: NA; CDR3 DNA: TGTGCCAGCAGCTTAGTTGGGGGGAACACTGAAGCTTTCTTT; CDR3 protein: CASSLVGGNTEAFF
V gene: TRBV6-6; D gene: TRBD2; J gene: TRBJ2-3; clone size: NA; CDR3 DNA: TGTGCCAGCAGAGAGGCTAGCGGGGGTACAGATACGCAGTATTTT; CDR3 protein: CASREASGGTDTQYF
V gene: TRBV4-3; D gene: NA; J gene: TRBJ2-3; clone size: NA; CDR3 DNA: TGCGCCAGCAGCCAAGACTGTCTGGCAGATACGCAGTATTTT; CDR3 protein: CASSQDCLADTQYF
V gene: TRBV6-6; D gene: NA; J gene: TRBJ2-2; clone size: NA; CDR3 DNA: TGTGCCAGCAGTTATGGCAGATCTTCGAGGGAGCTGTTTTTT; CDR3 protein: CASSYGRSSRELFF
V gene: TRBV6-5; D gene: NA; J gene: TRBJ1-1; clone size: NA; CDR3 DNA: TGTGCCAGCAGTTACTCAGGGCAGCGACCCACTGAAGCTTTCTTT; CDR3 protein: CASSYSGQRPTEAFF
V gene: TRBV7-9; D gene: TRBD1; J gene: TRBJ1-1; clone size: NA; CDR3 DNA: TGTGCCAGCAGCACCGGGACAGGGGCCACTGAAGCTTTCTTT; CDR3 protein: CASSTGTGATEAFF
V gene: TRBV28; D gene: NA; J gene: TRBJ1-5; clone size: NA; CDR3 DNA: TGTGCCTTGGCGAGAGTTAGCAATCAGCCCCAGCATTTT; CDR3 protein: CALARVSNQPQHF
V gene: TRBV30; D gene: NA; J gene: TRBJ1-4; clone size: medium-sized; CDR3 DNA: TGTGCCTGGAGTCCAGACATGGCTAATGAAAAACTGTTTTTT; CDR3 protein: CAWSPDMANEKLFF
V gene: TRBV29-1; D gene: NA; J gene: TRBJ2-5; clone size: NA; CDR3 DNA: TGCAGCGTTGACAGGGAGATGACAGAGACCCAGTACTTC; CDR3 protein: CSVDREMTETQYF
V gene: TRBV28; D gene: NA; J gene: TRBJ1-1; clone size: few; CDR3 DNA: TGTGCCAGCACCCCCCTAGGGCACTCGAACACTGAAGCTTTCTTT; CDR3 protein: CASTPLGHSNTEAFF
V gene: TRBV30; D gene: NA; J gene: TRBJ2-3; clone size: once; CDR3 DNA: TGTGCCTGGAGTCCCCACACAGATACGCAGTATTTT; CDR3 protein: CAWSPHTDTQYF
V gene: TRBV14; D gene: NA; J gene: TRBJ2-7; clone size: NA; CDR3 DNA: TGTGCCAGCAGCCAAGGCGGAGAAGACGAGCAGTACTTC; CDR3 protein: CASSQGGEDEQYF
V gene: TRBV4-1; D gene: NA; J gene: TRBJ1-5; clone size: NA; CDR3 DNA: TGCGCCAGCAGCCAATTGGATCTCCTCCCTAGCAATCAGCCCCAGCATTTT; CDR3 protein: CASSQLDLLPSNQPQHF
V gene: TRBV21-1; D gene: NA; J gene: TRBJ1-1; clone size: NA; CDR3 DNA: TGTGCCAGCAGCAGGACAGGGGGCCGTCCCGGAGCTTTCTTT; CDR3 protein: CASSRTGGRPGAFF
V gene: TRBV7-2; D gene: TRBD1; J gene: TRBJ1-1; clone size: few; CDR3 DNA: TGTGCCAGCAGCTTTGGACAGGCAAACACTGAAGCTTTCTTT; CDR3 protein: CASSFGQANTEAFF
V gene: TRBV4-2; D gene: TRBD2; J gene: TRBJ2-3; clone size: NA; CDR3 DNA: TGTGCCAGCAGCCAAGTTGCGCGGGGGAACACAGATACGCAGTATTTT; CDR3 protein: CASSQVARGNTDTQYF
V gene: TRBV7-2; D gene: TRBD2; J gene: TRBJ2-3; clone size: few; CDR3 DNA: TGTGCCAGCAGCCGGGGGGGCCAAGGCACAGATACGCAGTATTTT; CDR3 protein: CASSRGGQGTDTQYF